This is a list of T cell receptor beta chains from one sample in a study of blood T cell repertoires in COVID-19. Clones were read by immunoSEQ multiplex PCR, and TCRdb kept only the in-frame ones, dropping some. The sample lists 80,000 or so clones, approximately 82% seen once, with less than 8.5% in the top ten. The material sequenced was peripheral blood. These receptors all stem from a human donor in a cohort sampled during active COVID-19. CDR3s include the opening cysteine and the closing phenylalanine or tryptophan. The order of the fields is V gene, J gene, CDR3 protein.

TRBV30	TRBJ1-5	CAWKDRGLNQPQHF
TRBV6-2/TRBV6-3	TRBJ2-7	CASSKPGTGRYEQYF
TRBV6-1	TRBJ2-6	CASSGGGQRSGANVLTF
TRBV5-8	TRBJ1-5	CASSLAVGAMSNQPQHF
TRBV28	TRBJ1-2	CASTTYGGNYGYTF
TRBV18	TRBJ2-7	CASSRLAGVYEQYF
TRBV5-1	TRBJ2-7	CASSRDNSYEQYF
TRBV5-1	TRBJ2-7	CASSLGGRGGEQYF
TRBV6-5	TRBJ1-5	CASRPGDQPQHF
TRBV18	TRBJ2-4	CASSPPGQGAVAKNIQYF
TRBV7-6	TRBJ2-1	CASSLAQGGAASYEQFF
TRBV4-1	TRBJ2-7	CASSQDSKAGRHTYEQYF
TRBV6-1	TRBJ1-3	CASSDKTTGWDTIYF
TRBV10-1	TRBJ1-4	CASTAPGQAQWEKLFF
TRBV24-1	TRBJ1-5	CATSDLIGQVICPQHF
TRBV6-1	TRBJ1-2	CASSERGGPQGYTF
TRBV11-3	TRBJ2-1	CASSRGVRSGQFF
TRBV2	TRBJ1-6	CASSAEGVSYNSPLHF
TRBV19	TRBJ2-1	CASSTWTGYNEQFF
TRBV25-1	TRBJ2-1	CASSETRTGVGEQFF
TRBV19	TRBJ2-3	CASRGLAGGDTQYF
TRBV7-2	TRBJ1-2	CASSLGTGVYGYTF
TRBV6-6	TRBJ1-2	CASSRAGTGNGYTF
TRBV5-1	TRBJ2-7	CASSLGWGEGSDEQYF
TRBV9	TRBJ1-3	CASSVEGGSDTIYF
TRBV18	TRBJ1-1	CASSLTGGGGNTEAFF
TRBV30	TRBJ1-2	CAWSPGGYGYTF
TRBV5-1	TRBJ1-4	CASSPMGGGAGEKLFF
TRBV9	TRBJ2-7	CASSLGLAGGRFSYEQYF
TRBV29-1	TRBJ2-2	CSIWTSGGPTGELFF
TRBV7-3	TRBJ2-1	CASSQGDRVGNEQFF
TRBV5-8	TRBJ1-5	CASSLYLASQPQHF
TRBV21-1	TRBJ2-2	CASSKERQVSIPKNTGELFF
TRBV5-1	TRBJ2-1	CASSISPYNEQFF
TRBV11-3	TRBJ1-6	CASSSSTGGNSPLHF
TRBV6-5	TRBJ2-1	CASSSRTSGSYNEQFF
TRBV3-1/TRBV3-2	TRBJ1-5	CASETALRQPQHF
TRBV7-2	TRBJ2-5	CASSSGGAGRETQYF
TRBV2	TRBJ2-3	CASSDMWDYYTDTQYF
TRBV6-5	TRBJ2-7	CASRSLTGGAYEQYF
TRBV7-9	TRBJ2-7	CASSFSSGVYEQYF
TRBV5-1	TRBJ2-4	CASSFGQEKNIQYF
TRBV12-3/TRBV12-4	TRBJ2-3	CASSPGGTDTQYF
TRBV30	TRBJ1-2	CAWSPLLGGAGGYTF
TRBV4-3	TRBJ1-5	CASSRDRGLSPQHF
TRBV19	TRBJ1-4	CASSTGRENEKLFF